A single sample is the source of the 26 T cell receptor beta chains below, sequenced in a study of cytomegalovirus exposure and HLA in healthy donors. The primer mix had 60 Vbeta and 13 Jbeta primers. TCRdb keeps only in-frame clones here, not all; method: immunoSEQ multiplex PCR. This table has 160,000 or so clones, over 80% appearing once. Sequencing input: PBMCs. The receptors were gathered from a woman aged 18-29 years in good health and CMV-seronegative.

This clone was detected only once. The chain recombines TRBV23-1 with TRBJ2-7; the match to TRBD1 covers 9 bases. TRBV23-1 is treated as an ORF (open reading frame) with a function not yet certain. The CDR3 runs 16 residues. V was clipped by 0 bases and J by 6 bases; unmatched bases: 9. In DNA form, the CDR3 reads TGCGCCAGCAGTCAATCGCGGAGGACAGGGGTCGTCGAGCAGTACTTC. It encodes CASSQSRRTGVVEQYF.

This chain uses TRBV5-1 with TRBJ1-1; TRBD1 might be the D (5 bases). This CDR3 is built from 14 residues. The germline CDR1 and CDR2 sequences are SGHRS and YFSETQ. V lost 3 bases and J 4 bases, leaving 13 bases between the germline ends. Here the CDR3 reads CASSSDRPGTEAFF. The DNA of the CDR3 is TGCGCCAGCAGCTCCGACAGACCTGGCACTGAAGCTTTCTTT.

V is TRBV6-1 and J is TRBJ1-1, with 7 bases lining up with TRBD1. Germline values: CDR1 MNHNS, CDR2 SASEGT. V gave up 6 bases and J gave up 5 bases; unmatched junction bases: 12. The CDR3 is made up of 15 amino acids. The CDR3 coding sequence is TGTGCCAGCAGGGGGACAGCCCGGGGGAGGACTGAAGCTTTCTTT. Translated: CASRGTARGRTEAFF.

This clone has a handful of counts. The rearrangement joins TRBV9 to TRBJ1-2; 7 bases are shared with TRBD1. This CDR3 region has 16 residues. Germline V gene data show CDR1 as SGDLS and CDR2 as YYNGEE. Germline trimming cut 0 bases from V and 2 bases from J; bases unmatched to any gene: 7. CDR3 DNA: TGTGCCAGCAGCGTAGGAAACAGGGGAGCAAACTATGGCTACACCTTC. Translation gives CASSVGNRGANYGYTF. The variable domain in full, with the rest retrieved from reference TRBV9 and TRBJ1-2, is DSGVTQTPKHLITATGQRVTLRCSPRSGDLSVYWYQQSLDQGLQFLIQYYNGEERAKGNILERFSAQQFPDLHSELNLSSLELGDSALYFCASSVGNRGANYGYTFGSGTRLTVV.

V usage is TRBV5-1 and J usage is TRBJ1-5; D not certain. The V end lost 0 bases, the J end lost 4 bases, and 11 bases lay between the germline ends. The CDR3 totals 15 residues. CDR1 is SGHRS and CDR2 is YFSETQ in the germline V gene. Written as DNA, the CDR3 is TGCGCCAGCAGCTTGGGGGGAACGGGAAATCAGCCCCAGCATTTT. This encodes CASSLGGTGNQPQHF.

This clone was seen a handful of times. This chain uses TRBV5-1 with TRBJ2-2; D is possibly TRBD1 (5 bases). The germline CDR1 and CDR2 sequences are SGHRS and YFSETQ. This CDR3 region has 14 residues. Trimming removed 2 bases at V and 4 bases at J, with 9 bases between. CDR3 region: CASSLLGVTGELFF. The CDR3 DNA follows: TGCGCCAGCAGCTTATTAGGGGTCACCGGGGAGCTGTTTTTT.

The CDR3 sequence: CASSSFAGAHSNNEQFF. The CDR3 DNA reads as TGTGCCAGCAGTTCCTTTGCGGGGGCGCACTCAAACAATGAGCAGTTCTTC. This rearrangement joins TRBV27 to TRBJ2-1; D might be TRBD2 (7 bases). With 4 bases removed from V and 5 bases from J, the gap between germline ends came to 21 bases. The germline V gene encodes CDR1 MNHEY and CDR2 SMNVEV (reference sequence). The CDR3 length is 17 residues.

The CDR3 loop is CASSFQSANYGYTF. In DNA form, the CDR3 reads TGTGCCAGCAGCTTTCAGTCAGCGAACTATGGCTACACCTTC. This chain links TRBV5-6 with TRBJ1-2, with D uncertain. CDR1 SGHDT and CDR2 YYEEEE come from the germline V gene. The CDR3 has 14 residues. With 2 bases removed from V and 2 bases from J, the gap between germline ends came to 10 bases.

The J gene is TRBJ1-2, the V gene TRBV28; 10 bases map to TRBD1. The CDR3 contains 14 residues. Germline-derived CDR1 and CDR2 are MDHEN and SYDVKM. V was clipped by 5 bases and J by 6 bases; unmatched bases: 6. In DNA, the CDR3 is TGTGCCAGCAGTCGGCCCGGGACAGGGGATGGCTACACCTTC. Protein: CASSRPGTGDGYTF.

This clone was seen a single time. The chain uses TRBV6-5 and TRBJ1-2, with a tentative D call TRBD1 (6 bases). The CDR3 is 13 residues long. Germline V gene lookup returns CDR1 MNHEY and CDR2 SVGAGI. Trimming pared 6 bases from V and 3 bases from J, leaving 11 bases between. CDR3 coding DNA: TGTGCCAGCAGCCCTGACAGGCACTATGGCTACACCTTC. Protein product: CASSPDRHYGYTF.

The chain uses TRBV11-2 and TRBJ1-1, with D uncertain. Germline CDR1 is SGHAT and CDR2 is FQNNGV. The length of the CDR3 is 12 residues. V lost 5 bases and J 11 bases, leaving 15 bases between the germline ends. DNA for the CDR3: TGTGCCAGCAGCCCCGTAGCGGGGAAGGCTTTCTTT. This codes for CASSPVAGKAFF.

The chain uses TRBV14 and TRBJ2-7; 8 bases are shared with TRBD2. Unmatched junction bases numbered 9, after V lost 4 bases and J lost 4 bases. This CDR3 contains 15 residues. CDR1 and CDR2 (germline): SGHDN, FVKESK. The CDR3: CASSPRAGGRYEQYF. CDR3 in DNA: TGTGCCAGCAGCCCTAGGGCGGGGGGTCGATACGAGCAGTACTTC.

V and J are TRBV19 and TRBJ1-5; 9 bases fit TRBD1. Germline-derived CDR1 and CDR2 are LNHDA and SQIVND (reference sequence). CDR3 length equals 14 residues. V was clipped by 4 bases and J by 8 bases; unmatched bases: 6. In DNA form, the CDR3 reads TGTGCCAGTAGTAGCACAGGGGGCACGGAGCCCCAGCATTTT. Protein sequence: CASSSTGGTEPQHF.

CDR3 protein: CASSEGWGLAGETQYF. DNA for the CDR3: TGTGCCAGCAGTGAAGGGTGGGGACTAGCGGGGGAGACCCAGTACTTC. The genes are TRBV6-1 and TRBJ2-5, with 13 bases aligning to TRBD2. The CDR3 totals 16 residues. Germline V lookup: CDR1 MNHNS, CDR2 SASEGT. J lost 5 bases, V lost 1 base, and 4 bases had no gene match.

This clone occurred once. This sequence joins TRBV10-2 and TRBJ2-3; D perhaps matches TRBD1 (5 bases). The ends were cut back, 8 bases at V and 2 bases at J, with 11 bases in the middle. The CDR3 loop spans 13 amino acids. Germline V gene data show CDR1 as WSHSY and CDR2 as SAAADI. The CDR3 is CASGTGYTDTQYF. CDR3 coding DNA: TGCGCCAGCGGAACAGGTTACACAGATACGCAGTATTTT.

In this sample, this clone turned up once. V gene TRBV19 combines with J gene TRBJ2-2, with 11 bases fitting TRBD2. CDR1 and CDR2 (germline): LNHDA, SQIVND (reference sequence). CDR3 length: 16 residues. The J segment lost 2 bases and the V segment lost 6 bases, leaving 5 bases of the junction unmatched. The CDR3 nucleotides are TGTGCCAGTAGGGCTAGCGGGGGGTATAACACCGGGGAGCTGTTTTTT. Translation gives CASRASGGYNTGELFF.

J is TRBJ1-4 and V is TRBV9; 7 bases map to TRBD1. CDR1 SGDLS and CDR2 YYNGEE come from the germline V gene. The CDR3 contains 14 residues. The junction had 6 bases not matched to a gene; V was cut back by 5 bases and J by 5 bases. CDR3 amino acids: CASRGQAHNEKLFF. The CDR3 region has the DNA TGTGCCAGCAGAGGACAGGCACACAATGAAAAACTGTTTTTT.

For the CDR3, the DNA is TGTGCCAGCAGTGCAGATAGTTTGCGGGCAGCTTTCTTT. As protein: CASSADSLRAAFF. J is TRBJ1-1 and V is TRBV2, with D unclear. This CDR3 is built from 13 residues. V dropped 4 bases and J dropped 10 bases, with 16 bases sitting between them. The V gene's germline CDR1 is SNHLY and CDR2 FYNNEI.

This chain's CDR3 is CASSLRGESTDTQYF. CDR3 DNA: TGTGCCAGCAGCTTACGGGGGGAGAGCACAGATACGCAGTATTTT. The chain recombines TRBV7-6 with TRBJ2-3; TRBD2 matches 7 bases. The CDR3 sequence is 15 residues long. Per germline, CDR1 SGHVS and CDR2 FNYEAQ. With V trimmed by 2 bases and J by 0 bases, 2 bases remained unmatched.

The rearrangement links TRBV28 to TRBJ1-6; D unresolved. Germline values: CDR1 MDHEN, CDR2 SYDVKM. V lost 6 bases, J lost 3 bases, and 15 bases lay in between. The CDR3 is 16 amino acids. The CDR3: CASSPRGLVYNSPLHF. The CDR3 DNA reads TGTGCCAGCAGCCCTCGCGGGCTAGTCTATAATTCACCCCTCCACTTT.

The rearrangement joins TRBV27 to TRBJ2-5; tentatively, D is TRBD2 (6 bases). Germline CDR1 reads MNHEY; CDR2 reads SMNVEV (reference sequence). V was shortened by 5 bases and J by 4 bases, with 14 bases between the two germline ends. The CDR3 has 14 amino acids. The CDR3, as DNA: TGTGCCAGCAGTCCACGTCGGGGAGGAGAGACCCAGTACTTC. Translated, it gives CASSPRRGGETQYF.

As regards this clone: The junction and the germline gene differ at one end; a read error may be behind it. This chain uses TRBV7-9 with TRBJ1-1; D unresolved. Looked up from germline, CDR1 is SEHNR and CDR2 is FQNEAQ (reference sequence). This CDR3 spans 11 amino acids. CDR3 DNA: TGTTCCAGCAGTTGGAGTACTGAAGCTTTCTTT. Residues: CSSSWSTEAFF.

The chain joins TRBV6-1 to TRBJ2-7, with D tentatively TRBD1 (5 bases). Trimming shortened V by 2 bases and J by 3 bases, and 14 bases separated the two germline ends. The V gene's germline CDR1 is MNHNS and CDR2 SASEGT. CDR3 size: 15 residues. The CDR3 DNA sequence: TGTGCCAGCAGTGAAAAGTTCCAGGGAAACTACGAGCAGTACTTC. This codes for CASSEKFQGNYEQYF.

The rearrangement joins TRBV7-9 to TRBJ1-6; no reliable D call. V shed 8 bases and J shed 8 bases, with 22 bases lying between them. Germline CDR1 is SEHNR and CDR2 is FQNEAQ (reference sequence). The CDR3 sequence is 16 residues long. This chain's CDR3 is CASGGVRSGIDSPLHF. The CDR3 region has the DNA TGTGCCAGCGGAGGTGTCAGAAGCGGGATTGATTCACCCCTCCACTTT.

The rearrangement links TRBV10-3 to TRBJ1-1; TRBD1 might be the D (6 bases). The CDR3 runs to 15 residues. Germline V gene data show CDR1 as ENHRY and CDR2 as SYGVKD. The V and J ends lost 6 bases and 1 base respectively, with 15 bases between them. In DNA form, the CDR3 reads TGTGCCATCAGGCCAGATTTGGGGGCGAACACTGAAGCTTTCTTT. It codes for CAIRPDLGANTEAFF.

CDR3 protein: CAFRDSRLDWYTGANVLTF. The CDR3 nucleotides are TGTGCCTTCCGGGACAGCCGCCTTGATTGGTATACTGGGGCCAACGTCCTGACTTTC. The V call is TRBV30, the J call TRBJ2-6; 7 bases are a match to TRBD1. Germline V gene sequence: CDR1 GTSNPN, CDR2 SVGIG (reference sequence). V gave up 7 bases and J gave up 2 bases; unmatched junction bases: 20. This CDR3 region has 19 residues.